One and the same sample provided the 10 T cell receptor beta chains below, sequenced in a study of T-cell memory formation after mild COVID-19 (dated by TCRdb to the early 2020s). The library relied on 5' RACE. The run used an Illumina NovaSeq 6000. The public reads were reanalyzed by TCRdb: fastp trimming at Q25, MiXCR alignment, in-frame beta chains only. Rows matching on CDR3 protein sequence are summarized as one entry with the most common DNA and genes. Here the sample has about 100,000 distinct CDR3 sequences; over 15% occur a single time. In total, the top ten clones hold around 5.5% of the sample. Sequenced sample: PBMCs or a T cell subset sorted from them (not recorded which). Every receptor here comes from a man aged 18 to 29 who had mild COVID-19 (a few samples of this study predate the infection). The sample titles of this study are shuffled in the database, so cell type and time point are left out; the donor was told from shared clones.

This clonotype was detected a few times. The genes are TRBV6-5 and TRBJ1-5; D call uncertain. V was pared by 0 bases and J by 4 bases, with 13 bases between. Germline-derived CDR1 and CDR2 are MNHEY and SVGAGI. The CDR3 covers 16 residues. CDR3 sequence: CASSYSPAGPNQPQHF. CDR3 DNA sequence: TGTGCCAGCAGTTACTCCCCCGCCGGACCTAATCAGCCCCAGCATTTT.

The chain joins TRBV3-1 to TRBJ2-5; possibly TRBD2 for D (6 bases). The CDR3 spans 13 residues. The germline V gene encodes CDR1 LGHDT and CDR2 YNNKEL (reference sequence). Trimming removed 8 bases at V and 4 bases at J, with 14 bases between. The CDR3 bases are TGTGCCAGCTCCCATCTGGGAGGAGAGACCCAGTACTTC. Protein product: CASSHLGGETQYF.

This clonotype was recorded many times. The CDR3 DNA reads as TGCGCCAGCAGTTTAGGTGGACCGGAGGGGAACACAGATACGCAGTATTTT. It is translated as CASSLGGPEGNTDTQYF. The chain links TRBV5-1 to TRBJ2-3; D may be TRBD2 (6 bases). In germline, CDR1 is SGHRS, CDR2 YFSETQ. The CDR3 runs 17 residues. V dropped 5 bases and J dropped 2 bases, with 21 bases sitting between them.

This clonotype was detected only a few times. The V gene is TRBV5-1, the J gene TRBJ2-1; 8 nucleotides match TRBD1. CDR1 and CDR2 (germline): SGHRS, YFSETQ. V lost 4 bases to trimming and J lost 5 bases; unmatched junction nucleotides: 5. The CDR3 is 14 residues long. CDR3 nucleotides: TGCGCCAGCAGCCAGGACAGGGTGGACAATGAGCAGTTCTTC. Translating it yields CASSQDRVDNEQFF.

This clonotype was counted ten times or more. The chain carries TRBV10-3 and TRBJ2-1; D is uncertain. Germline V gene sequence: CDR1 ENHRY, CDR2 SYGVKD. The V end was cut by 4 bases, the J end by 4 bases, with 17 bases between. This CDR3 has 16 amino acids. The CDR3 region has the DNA TGTGCCATCAGTGTTGGTCTAGTGGCAGAGTACAATGAGCAGTTCTTC. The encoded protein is CAISVGLVAEYNEQFF.

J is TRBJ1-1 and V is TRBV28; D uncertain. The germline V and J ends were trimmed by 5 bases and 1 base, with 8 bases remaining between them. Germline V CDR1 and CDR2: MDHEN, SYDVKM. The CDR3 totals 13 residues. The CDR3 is CASSPRWNTEAFF. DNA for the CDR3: TGTGCCAGCAGTCCCAGGTGGAACACTGAAGCTTTCTTT.

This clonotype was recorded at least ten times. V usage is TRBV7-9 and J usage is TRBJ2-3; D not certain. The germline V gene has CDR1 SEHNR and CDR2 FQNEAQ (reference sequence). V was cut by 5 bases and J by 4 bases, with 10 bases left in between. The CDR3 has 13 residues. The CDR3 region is CASSPRTADTQYF. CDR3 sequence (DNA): TGTGCCAGCAGCCCCAGGACCGCAGATACGCAGTATTTT. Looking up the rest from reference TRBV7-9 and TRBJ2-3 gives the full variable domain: DTGVSQNPRHKITKRGQNVTFRCDPISEHNRLYWYRQTLGQGPEFLTYFQNEAQLEKSRLLSDRFSAERPKGSFSTLEIQRTEQGDSAMYLCASSPRTADTQYFGPGTRLTVL.

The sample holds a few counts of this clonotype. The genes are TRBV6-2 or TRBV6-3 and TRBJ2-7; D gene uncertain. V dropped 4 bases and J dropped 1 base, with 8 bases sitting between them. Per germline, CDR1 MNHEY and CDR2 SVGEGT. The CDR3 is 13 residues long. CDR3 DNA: TGTGCCAGCAGTTTCATGGGATCCTACGAGCAGTACTTC. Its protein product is CASSFMGSYEQYF.

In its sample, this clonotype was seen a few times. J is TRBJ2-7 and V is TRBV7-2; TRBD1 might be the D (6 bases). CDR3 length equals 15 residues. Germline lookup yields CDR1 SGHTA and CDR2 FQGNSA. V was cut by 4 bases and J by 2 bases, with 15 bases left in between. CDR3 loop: CASSSRSRGPYEQYF. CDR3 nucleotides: TGTGCCAGCAGCTCCCGCTCCAGGGGCCCCTACGAGCAGTACTTC.

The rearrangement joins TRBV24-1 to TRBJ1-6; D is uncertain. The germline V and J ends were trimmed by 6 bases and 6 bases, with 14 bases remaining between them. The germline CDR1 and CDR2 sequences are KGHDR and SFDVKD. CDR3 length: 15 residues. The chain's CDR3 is CATSLQNLPNSPLHF. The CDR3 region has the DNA TGTGCCACCAGTCTCCAGAATTTGCCTAATTCACCCCTCCACTTT.